The 29 T cell receptor beta chains reported below all come from one sample, sequenced in a study of beta chain features in type 1 diabetes. No antigens are known for them. Study-wide results and caveats: Type 1 diabetes patients showed a moderate but significant shortening of TCRB CDR3s in all four CD4+ subsets.

The isolated RNA, all of it, was reverse transcribed, so expressed TCRB transcripts were what got sequenced. This table comes from immunoSEQ multiplex PCR, and its TCRdb copy is limited to in-frame clones, with some not included. This sample has approximately 600,000 clones, with under 15% found just once. The material sequenced was naive CD4+ T cells from blood. These TCRs come from a man aged 30 to 45 with type 1 diabetes.

The V call is TRBV7-9, the J call TRBJ1-5; TRBD1 aligns across 11 bases. There are 15 residues in the CDR3. Trimming removed 5 bases from V and 6 bases from J; junction bases left unmatched: 6. Germline-derived CDR1 and CDR2 are SEHNR and FQNEAQ (reference sequence). The CDR3 loop reads CASSPGQGDGQPQHF. The DNA of the CDR3 is TGTGCCAGCAGCCCGGGACAGGGGGATGGTCAGCCCCAGCATTTT. Combining the CDR3 with reference TRBV7-9 and TRBJ1-5 gives the whole variable domain DTGVSQNPRHKITKRGQNVTFRCDPISEHNRLYWYRQTLGQGPEFLTYFQNEAQLEKSRLLSDRFSAERPKGSFSTLEIQRTEQGDSAMYLCASSPGQGDGQPQHFGDGTRLSIL.

This chain uses TRBV7-3 with TRBJ1-1, with D hard to call. V lost 3 bases, J lost 2 bases, and 7 bases lay in between. This CDR3 is built from 13 residues. The V gene's germline CDR1 is SGHTA and CDR2 FQGTGA. CDR3 sequence: CASSLAENTEAFF. CDR3 in DNA: TGTGCCAGCAGCTTGGCAGAAAACACTGAAGCTTTCTTT.

The V call is TRBV11-3, the J call TRBJ1-1; the match to TRBD1 covers 10 bases. V trimming: 5 bases; J trimming: 5 bases; junction bases outside the gene matches: 5. This CDR3 spans 14 amino acids. Germline-derived CDR1 and CDR2 are SGHNT and YENEEA. DNA for the CDR3: TGTGCCAGCAGCCCTGGGACAGGGGCAACTGAAGCTTTCTTT. The encoded protein is CASSPGTGATEAFF.

The chain joins TRBV7-6 to TRBJ1-4; D call uncertain. This CDR3 is built from 15 residues. In germline, CDR1 is SGHVS, CDR2 FNYEAQ. V was pared by 0 bases and J by 8 bases, with 13 bases between. The CDR3 DNA reads as TGTGCCAGCAGCTTAGCGTGGCCGTCGCAGGAAAAACTGTTTTTT. Its translation is CASSLAWPSQEKLFF. The full variable domain, rest sourced from reference TRBV7-6 and TRBJ1-4, is GAGVSQSPRYKVTKRGQDVALRCDPISGHVSLYWYRQALGQGPEFLTYFNYEAQQDKSGLPNDRFSAERPEGSISTLTIQRTEQRDSAMYRCASSLAWPSQEKLFFGSGTQLSVL.

V gene TRBV9 combines with J gene TRBJ2-2, with D maybe TRBD2 (6 bases). Germline CDR1 SGDLS, CDR2 YYNGEE. This CDR3 is 17 amino acids long. V lost 0 bases, J lost 4 bases, and 16 bases lay in between. Here the CDR3 DNA reads TGTGCCAGCAGCGTAGTTCCACCGGGAGCCAGCACCGGGGAGCTGTTTTTT. Its translation: CASSVVPPGASTGELFF.

This clone has more than one count but fewer than ten. The chain links TRBV10-3 to TRBJ2-7; D possibly corresponds to TRBD1 (6 bases). CDR3 length: 13 amino acids. The V gene lost 4 bases and the J gene lost 0 bases, with 7 bases spanning the gap. Germline V gene lookup returns CDR1 ENHRY and CDR2 SYGVKD. CDR3 coding DNA: TGTGCCATCAGTGGGACAGTCTCCTACGAGCAGTACTTC. Residues: CAISGTVSYEQYF.

The chain joins TRBV9 to TRBJ2-4, with 9 bases fitting TRBD1. CDR1 is SGDLS, CDR2 YYNGEE, per germline. Unmatched junction bases numbered 9, after V lost 0 bases and J lost 2 bases. The CDR3 length is 18 residues. In DNA, the CDR3 is TGTGCCAGCAGCGTAGCCCTTCCCGGGACAGGGACCAAAAACATTCAGTACTTC. Encoded protein: CASSVALPGTGTKNIQYF.

There are a few counts of this clone. The chain employs TRBV14 and TRBJ1-1; 9 positions agree with TRBD1. The CDR3 is made up of 16 amino acids. V was clipped by 0 bases and J by 6 bases; unmatched bases: 8. Germline V gene sequence: CDR1 SGHDN, CDR2 FVKESK. The DNA for the CDR3 is TGTGCCAGCAGCCAAGATGGGGACAGGGCTTCGCCTGAAGCTTTCTTT. As protein: CASSQDGDRASPEAFF.

This clone was counted a few times. This chain joins TRBV9 and TRBJ1-5, with a weak D call TRBD1 (5 bases). Germline V gene sequence: CDR1 SGDLS, CDR2 YYNGEE. Between the trimmed V and J ends, which lost 0 bases and 7 bases, there was a span of 14 bases. The CDR3 contains 15 residues. CDR3 DNA: TGTGCCAGCAGCGTAGGCCCCCAGGGCGGCCAGCCCCAGCATTTT. This translates into CASSVGPQGGQPQHF. Full variable domain (rest looked up from reference TRBV9 and TRBJ1-5): DSGVTQTPKHLITATGQRVTLRCSPRSGDLSVYWYQQSLDQGLQFLIQYYNGEERAKGNILERFSAQQFPDLHSELNLSSLELGDSALYFCASSVGPQGGQPQHFGDGTRLSIL.

The rearrangement joins TRBV6-5 to TRBJ2-1; 10 bases are shared with TRBD2. The germline V gene has CDR1 MNHEY and CDR2 SVGAGI. The CDR3 totals 15 residues. The trim removed 4 bases at V and 7 bases at J, leaving 7 bases unmatched. Here the CDR3 reads CASSSLAGSVNEQFF. The DNA of the CDR3 is TGTGCCAGCAGTTCACTAGCGGGGTCTGTGAATGAGCAGTTCTTC.

This chain uses TRBV5-1 with TRBJ2-5, with a possible D match to TRBD1 (5 bases). The V gene lost 1 base and the J gene lost 5 bases, with 12 bases spanning the gap. The germline V gene encodes CDR1 SGHRS and CDR2 YFSETQ. The CDR3 spans 14 residues. The CDR3 DNA reads TGCGCCAGCAGCTTGTTTGGGAAGGGGGAGACCCAGTACTTC. Translation: CASSLFGKGETQYF.

The V call is TRBV2, the J call TRBJ1-4; 10 nucleotides align to TRBD1. The CDR3 covers 15 residues. Germline V gene data show CDR1 as SNHLY and CDR2 as FYNNEI. Unmatched junction bases numbered 8, after V lost 5 bases and J lost 8 bases. This CDR3 is CASSNRDRGGEKLFF. CDR3 nucleotide sequence: TGTGCCAGCAGTAACCGGGACAGGGGAGGAGAAAAACTGTTTTTT.

The chain employs TRBV11-2 and TRBJ2-6; D gene uncertain. V was pared by 7 bases and J by 4 bases, with 5 bases between. There are 12 residues in the CDR3. Germline V gene lookup returns CDR1 SGHAT and CDR2 FQNNGV. The CDR3 bases are TGTGCCAGCACAGTAGGGGCCAACGTCCTGACTTTC. Translation: CASTVGANVLTF.

The chain is built from TRBV29-1 and TRBJ1-5, with D unclear. V lost 5 bases to trimming and J lost 3 bases, with 8 bases between them. This CDR3 is built from 12 residues. Germline CDR1 and CDR2: SQVTM and ANQGSEA. The CDR3: CSVRQPNQPQHF. The CDR3 DNA sequence: TGCAGCGTTCGGCAGCCCAATCAGCCCCAGCATTTT.

The genes are TRBV6-6 and TRBJ2-1; TRBD1 is a possible D gene (5 bases). The CDR3 consists of 11 residues. In germline, CDR1 is MNHNY, CDR2 SVGAGI (reference sequence). Trimming took 6 bases from V and 10 from J, leaving 10 bases between them. CDR3 residues: CASRYQGEQFF. CDR3 in DNA: TGTGCCAGCAGATACCAGGGAGAGCAGTTCTTC.

The gene calls are TRBV19 and TRBJ2-3; 8 positions match TRBD1. Germline V gives CDR1 LNHDA, CDR2 SQIVND (reference sequence). The CDR3 consists of 14 residues. V shed 5 bases, J shed 5 bases, and the junction held 6 bases outside the gene matches. CDR3 loop: CASSFRQGKDTQYF. The DNA of the CDR3 is TGTGCCAGTAGTTTCCGACAGGGGAAAGATACGCAGTATTTT.

About this clone: One junction end does not reproduce the germline sequence, and a read error may be involved. The CDR3 nucleotides read TGCGCCAGCAGCCAAGACGCGACCTACCGGGCCCCAAACTTT. It encodes CASSQDATYRAPNF. J is TRBJ1-6 and V is TRBV4-1; D gene ambiguous. The CDR3 consists of 14 residues. Per the germline V gene, CDR1 is MGHRA and CDR2 is YSYEKL.

The rearrangement uses TRBV5-4 and TRBJ2-1, with D hard to call. Trimming removed 0 bases at V and 0 bases at J, with 4 bases between. This CDR3 contains 14 residues. CDR1 is SGHNT, CDR2 YYREEE, per germline (reference sequence). The CDR3 DNA follows: TGTGCCAGCAGCTTGGAGGACTCCTACAATGAGCAGTTCTTC. As protein: CASSLEDSYNEQFF.

CDR3 sequence reads: CASSPTVNQPQHF. CDR3 in DNA: TGTGCCAGCAGCCCGACAGTGAATCAGCCCCAGCATTTT. J is TRBJ1-5 and V is TRBV6-5, with a weak D call TRBD1 (5 bases). The CDR3 covers 13 residues. Trimming stripped 6 bases from V and 4 bases from J, with 10 bases between. Per germline, CDR1 MNHEY and CDR2 SVGAGI.

This clone was found a few times. The chain uses TRBV9 and TRBJ2-7; D not resolved. V lost 0 bases to trimming and J lost 3 bases, with 7 bases between them. Germline-derived CDR1 and CDR2 are SGDLS and YYNGEE. CDR3 size: 13 residues. The CDR3 nucleotides read TGTGCCAGCAGCGTAGGGGCAAACTACGAGCAGTACTTC. It yields the protein CASSVGANYEQYF.

The CDR3 DNA reads as TGTGCCAGCTCACCGGACAGGGCGAGCTATGGCTACACCTTC. Translation gives CASSPDRASYGYTF. This chain links TRBV18 with TRBJ1-2; 8 bases are a match to TRBD1. J was trimmed by 4 bases and V by 3 bases; bases with no gene match: 4. Per the germline V gene, CDR1 is KGHSH and CDR2 is LQKENI. The CDR3 is 14 amino acids.

The chain joins TRBV29-1 to TRBJ1-3; D is uncertain. CDR1 is SQVTM, CDR2 ANQGSEA, per germline. V lost 7 bases, J lost 2 bases, and 12 bases lay in between. The CDR3 consists of 13 residues. The CDR3: CSGGPVAGNTIYF. Here the CDR3 DNA reads TGCAGCGGCGGTCCCGTGGCTGGAAACACCATATATTTT.

The CDR3 region has the DNA TGTGCCAGCAGTGAAGGGGTTGCGAACACCGGGGAGCTGTTTTTT. This codes for CASSEGVANTGELFF. This chain links TRBV2 with TRBJ2-2; D gene ambiguous. This CDR3 is 15 amino acids long. Germline V gene sequence: CDR1 SNHLY, CDR2 FYNNEI. The V end lost 1 base, the J end lost 0 bases, and 6 bases lay between the germline ends.

The chain combines TRBV19 with TRBJ2-5, with D hard to call. Germline V gives CDR1 LNHDA, CDR2 SQIVND (reference sequence). The V end lost 5 bases, the J end lost 5 bases, and 15 bases lay between the germline ends. The CDR3 extends over 14 amino acids. The CDR3 sequence is CASSLGVTSETQYF. CDR3 nucleotide sequence: TGTGCCAGTAGTCTGGGTGTTACCAGCGAGACCCAGTACTTC.

This clone was observed a few times. V usage is TRBV4-2 and J usage is TRBJ1-2; D is unresolved. The CDR3 is made up of 14 amino acids. The germline CDR1 and CDR2 sequences are LGHNA and YNFKEQ. V gave up 0 bases and J gave up 5 bases, with 10 bases separating them. The CDR3 region is CASSQDGGFYGYTF. For the CDR3, the DNA is TGTGCCAGCAGCCAAGATGGAGGATTTTATGGCTACACCTTC.

The rearrangement links TRBV7-2 to TRBJ1-2; D possibly corresponds to TRBD1 (5 bases). CDR3 length: 14 residues. Per germline, CDR1 SGHTA and CDR2 FQGNSA. V was clipped by 5 bases and J by 4 bases, with 14 bases between them. Written as DNA, the CDR3 is TGTGCCAGCAGCCAAAACCGGGACCGCTATGGCTACACCTTC. Amino acids: CASSQNRDRYGYTF.

This chain uses TRBV7-3 with TRBJ2-7; the D gene is possibly TRBD1 (5 bases). The CDR3 is 13 residues long. The germline gives CDR1 SGHTA, CDR2 FQGTGA. V was pared by 5 bases and J by 3 bases, with 11 bases between. As DNA, the CDR3 is TGTGCCAGCAGCGCCAGGGAAAGCTACGAGCAGTACTTC. It yields the protein CASSARESYEQYF.

This chain uses TRBV18 with TRBJ2-7, with D possibly matching TRBD1 (5 bases). Germline CDR1 and CDR2: KGHSH and LQKENI. V lost 0 bases to trimming and J lost 3 bases, with 12 bases between them. The CDR3 spans 15 residues. CDR3 amino acids: CASSPPTEPLYEQYF. The CDR3 nucleotides are TGTGCCAGCTCACCACCGACAGAACCCCTCTACGAGCAGTACTTC.

This clone was found a few times. The chain carries TRBV6-1 and TRBJ1-2, with D possibly being TRBD1 (5 bases). The CDR3 consists of 14 residues. V was shortened by 6 bases and J by 8 bases, with 19 bases between the two germline ends. The V gene's germline CDR1 is MNHNS and CDR2 SASEGT. CDR3 coding DNA: TGTGCCAGCAGAGCCGACAGACACCTCGGGGGCTACACCTTC. Encoded protein: CASRADRHLGGYTF.